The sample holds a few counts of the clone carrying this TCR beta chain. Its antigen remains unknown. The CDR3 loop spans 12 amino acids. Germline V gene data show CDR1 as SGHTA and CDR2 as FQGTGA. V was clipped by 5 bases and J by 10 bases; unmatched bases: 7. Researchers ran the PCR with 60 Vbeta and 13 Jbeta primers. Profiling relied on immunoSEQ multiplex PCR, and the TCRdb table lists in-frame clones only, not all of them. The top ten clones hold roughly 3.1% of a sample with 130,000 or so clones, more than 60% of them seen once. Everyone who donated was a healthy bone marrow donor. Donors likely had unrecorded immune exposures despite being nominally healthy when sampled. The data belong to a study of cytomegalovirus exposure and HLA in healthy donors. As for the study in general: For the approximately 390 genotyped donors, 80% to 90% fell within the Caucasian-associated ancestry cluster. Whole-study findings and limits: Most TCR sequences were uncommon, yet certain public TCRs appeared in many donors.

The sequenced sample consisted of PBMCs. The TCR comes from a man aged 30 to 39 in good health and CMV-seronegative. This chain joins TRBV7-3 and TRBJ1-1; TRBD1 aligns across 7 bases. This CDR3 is CASSPGQEGAFF. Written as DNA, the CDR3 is TGTGCCAGCAGCCCCGGACAGGAAGGAGCTTTCTTT.